The clone carrying this T cell receptor (beta chain) was observed a few times. The data derive from a study of control samples from healthy donors and cancer patients. Sequencing was performed with immunoSEQ multiplex PCR; in TCRdb, only in-frame clones are kept and a portion is missing. The top ten hold 17% of the sample, which has some 44,000 clones, about three quarters seen once. The germline V gene has CDR1 SGHVS and CDR2 FNYEAQ. This CDR3 comprises 18 residues. The V segment lost 5 bases and the J segment 4 bases; nucleotides outside the gene matches: 17. Sequenced: formalin-fixed, paraffin-embedded tissue. The gene calls are TRBV7-6 and TRBJ1-2; 9 nucleotides align to TRBD1. The receptor was derived from a male donor with melanoma. CDR3 DNA: TGTGCCAGCAGCGCTACCGGGACAGGGTTCGATAGGGCCTATGGCTACACCTTC. It codes for CASSATGTGFDRAYGYTF.